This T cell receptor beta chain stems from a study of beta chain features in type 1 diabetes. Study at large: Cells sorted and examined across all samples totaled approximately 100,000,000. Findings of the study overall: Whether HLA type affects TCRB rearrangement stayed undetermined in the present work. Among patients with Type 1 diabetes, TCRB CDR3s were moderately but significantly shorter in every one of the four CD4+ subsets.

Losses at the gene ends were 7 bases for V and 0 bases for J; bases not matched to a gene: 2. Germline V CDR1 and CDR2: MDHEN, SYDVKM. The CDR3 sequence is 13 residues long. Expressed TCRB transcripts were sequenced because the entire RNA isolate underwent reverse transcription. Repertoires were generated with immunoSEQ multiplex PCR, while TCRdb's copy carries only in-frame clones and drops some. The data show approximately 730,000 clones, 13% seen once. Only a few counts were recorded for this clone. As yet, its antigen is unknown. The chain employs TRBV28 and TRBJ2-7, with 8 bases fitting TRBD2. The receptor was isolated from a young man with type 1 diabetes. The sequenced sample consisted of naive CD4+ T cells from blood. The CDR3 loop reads CASNRGGSYEQYF. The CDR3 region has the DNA TGTGCCAGCAACCGGGGGGGCTCCTACGAGCAGTACTTC.